This is a list of T cell receptor beta chains from one sample in a study of cytomegalovirus exposure and HLA in healthy donors. Only in-frame clones appear in the TCRdb table, and some are missing; sequencing was by immunoSEQ multiplex PCR. The sample yields hundreds of thousands of clones, almost 80% seen once. Sequenced sample: PBMCs. The receptors stem from a male donor in good health and CMV-seronegative. CDR3s include the opening cysteine and the closing phenylalanine or tryptophan. Each record gives: CDR3 protein, CDR3 DNA, D gene, clone size, V gene, J gene. The D gene is left open where the match is weak. Only part of the rows carry a size: once, few, many, or a class if the clone is expanded.

CDR3aa: CASSLGRNEQYF
CDR3nt: TGTGCCAGCAGCCTAGGGAGGAACGAGCAGTACTTC
d_gene: -
abundance: -
v_gene: TRBV14
j_gene: TRBJ2-7

CDR3aa: CASSVDLGRAYEQYF
CDR3nt: TGTGCCAGCAGCGTAGATCTAGGGAGAGCCTACGAGCAGTACTTC
d_gene: -
abundance: -
v_gene: TRBV9
j_gene: TRBJ2-7

CDR3aa: CASSFGLAGSYNEQFF
CDR3nt: TGTGCCAGCAGCTTTGGACTAGCGGGCTCCTACAATGAGCAGTTCTTC
d_gene: TRBD2
abundance: -
v_gene: TRBV7-3
j_gene: TRBJ2-1

CDR3aa: CASEVAAGEQFF
CDR3nt: TGTGCTAGTGAGGTCGCGGCGGGGGAGCAGTTCTTC
d_gene: -
abundance: -
v_gene: TRBV12-5
j_gene: TRBJ2-1

CDR3aa: CASSGQGNTEAFF
CDR3nt: TGTGCCAGCAGCGGGCAGGGGAACACTGAAGCTTTCTTT
d_gene: -
abundance: -
v_gene: TRBV9
j_gene: TRBJ1-1

CDR3aa: CASSVVAEQYF
CDR3nt: TGTGCCAGCAGTGTTGTTGCGGAGCAGTACTTC
d_gene: -
abundance: few
v_gene: TRBV6-1
j_gene: TRBJ2-5

CDR3aa: CASSYSPRGEAFF
CDR3nt: TGTGCCAGCAGTTATTCCCCCCGGGGGGAAGCTTTCTTT
d_gene: -
abundance: -
v_gene: TRBV6-5
j_gene: TRBJ1-1

CDR3aa: CASSSGQGRHQPQHF
CDR3nt: TGTGCCAGCAGCTCGGGACAGGGACGGCATCAGCCCCAGCATTTT
d_gene: TRBD1
abundance: -
v_gene: TRBV28
j_gene: TRBJ1-5

CDR3aa: CAISGTSQETQYF
CDR3nt: TGTGCCATCAGTGGGACTAGCCAAGAGACCCAGTACTTC
d_gene: TRBD2
abundance: -
v_gene: TRBV10-3
j_gene: TRBJ2-5

CDR3aa: CASSPTSGPYEQYF
CDR3nt: TGTGCCAGCAGCCCTACTAGCGGTCCCTACGAGCAGTACTTC
d_gene: TRBD2
abundance: -
v_gene: TRBV7-9
j_gene: TRBJ2-7

CDR3aa: CASSVGQGERSGELFF
CDR3nt: TGTGCCAGCAGCGTCGGGCAGGGCGAACGGTCCGGGGAGCTGTTTTTT
d_gene: -
abundance: -
v_gene: TRBV9
j_gene: TRBJ2-2

CDR3aa: CASSIPLFQKLFF
CDR3nt: TGTGCCAGTAGTATACCCCTGTTCCAAAAACTGTTTTTT
d_gene: -
abundance: -
v_gene: TRBV19
j_gene: TRBJ1-4

CDR3aa: CASSQGENGYTF
CDR3nt: TGCGCCAGCAGCCAAGGAGAAAATGGCTACACCTTC
d_gene: -
abundance: once
v_gene: TRBV4-1
j_gene: TRBJ1-2

CDR3aa: CASSLGYAGVRSSTDTQYF
CDR3nt: TGCGCCAGCAGCTTGGGATATGCGGGGGTGCGATCTAGCACAGATACGCAGTATTTT
d_gene: TRBD2
abundance: -
v_gene: TRBV5-1
j_gene: TRBJ2-3

CDR3aa: CASTLGLRGETQYF
CDR3nt: TGTGCCAGCACCCTAGGACTGAGAGGCGAGACCCAGTACTTC
d_gene: -
abundance: -
v_gene: TRBV6-1
j_gene: TRBJ2-5

CDR3aa: CASSTWDSSSYNEQFF
CDR3nt: TGTGCCAGCAGTACTTGGGACTCGAGCTCCTACAATGAGCAGTTCTTC
d_gene: -
abundance: -
v_gene: TRBV27
j_gene: TRBJ2-1

CDR3aa: CASSLEGQGAQEYF
CDR3nt: TGCGCCAGCAGCTTGGAGGGGCAGGGGGCGCAGGAGTACTTC
d_gene: TRBD1
abundance: -
v_gene: TRBV5-1
j_gene: TRBJ2-7

CDR3aa: CASSYGLAYEQYF
CDR3nt: TGTGCCAGCAGTTACGGACTAGCTTACGAGCAGTACTTC
d_gene: TRBD2
abundance: -
v_gene: TRBV6-6
j_gene: TRBJ2-7

CDR3aa: CASPGQRQETQYF
CDR3nt: TGTGCCAGTCCGGGACAGCGACAAGAGACCCAGTACTTC
d_gene: TRBD1
abundance: -
v_gene: TRBV2
j_gene: TRBJ2-5

CDR3aa: CASSKQGVGTEAFF
CDR3nt: TGTGCCAGCAGTAAACAGGGGGTGGGTACTGAAGCTTTCTTT
d_gene: TRBD1
abundance: -
v_gene: TRBV6-5
j_gene: TRBJ1-1

CDR3aa: CSVEVGGHSNQPQHF
CDR3nt: TGCAGCGTTGAAGTCGGCGGACACAGCAATCAGCCCCAGCATTTT
d_gene: -
abundance: -
v_gene: TRBV29-1
j_gene: TRBJ1-5

CDR3aa: CASSQGLVNEKLFF
CDR3nt: TGTGCCAGCAGTCAGGGCCTCGTTAATGAAAAACTGTTTTTT
d_gene: -
abundance: -
v_gene: TRBV6-5
j_gene: TRBJ1-4

CDR3aa: CASSLDGTLNTEAFF
CDR3nt: TGTGCCAGCAGCTTAGATGGGACTCTGAACACTGAAGCTTTCTTT
d_gene: -
abundance: -
v_gene: TRBV11-3
j_gene: TRBJ1-1

CDR3aa: CASSFPSGRLARPDTQYF
CDR3nt: TGTGCCAGCAGTTTTCCTAGCGGGAGACTCGCCCGGCCAGATACGCAGTATTTT
d_gene: TRBD2
abundance: -
v_gene: TRBV28
j_gene: TRBJ2-3

CDR3aa: CSVATGQAYNSPLHF
CDR3nt: TGCAGCGTTGCGACGGGACAGGCATATAATTCACCCCTCCACTTT
d_gene: TRBD1
abundance: few
v_gene: TRBV29-1
j_gene: TRBJ1-6

CDR3aa: CASYRAGTNQPQHF
CDR3nt: TGTGCCAGCTATAGGGCCGGGACAAATCAGCCCCAGCATTTT
d_gene: -
abundance: few
v_gene: TRBV28
j_gene: TRBJ1-5

CDR3aa: CASSYGAQGRTGELFF
CDR3nt: TGTGCCAGCAGTTACGGGGCTCAAGGGAGGACCGGGGAGCTGTTTTTT
d_gene: -
abundance: -
v_gene: TRBV6-5
j_gene: TRBJ2-2

CDR3aa: CASGSATGNAEAFF
CDR3nt: TGTGCCAGTGGTTCAGCGACAGGAAACGCTGAAGCTTTCTTT
d_gene: -
abundance: -
v_gene: TRBV28
j_gene: TRBJ1-1

CDR3aa: CASSADRHTGELFF
CDR3nt: TGCGCCAGCAGCGCGGACAGGCACACCGGGGAGCTGTTTTTT
d_gene: TRBD1
abundance: -
v_gene: TRBV5-1
j_gene: TRBJ2-2

CDR3aa: CASSLMGRGEAFF
CDR3nt: TGTGCCAGCAGCTTAATGGGCAGGGGTGAAGCTTTCTTT
d_gene: -
abundance: -
v_gene: TRBV7-3
j_gene: TRBJ1-1

CDR3aa: CASRSLGGAWQSSNQPQHF
CDR3nt: TGTGCCAGCAGAAGCCTGGGGGGGGCTTGGCAGTCTAGCAATCAGCCCCAGCATTTT
d_gene: -
abundance: -
v_gene: TRBV28
j_gene: TRBJ1-5

CDR3aa: CASSPPGLAGPRGQYF
CDR3nt: TGTGCCAGCAGCCCTCCGGGACTAGCGGGGCCAAGGGGGCAGTATTTT
d_gene: TRBD2
abundance: -
v_gene: TRBV5-4
j_gene: TRBJ2-3

CDR3aa: CASRGRGGDTGELFF
CDR3nt: TGTGCCAGTAGGGGGAGGGGAGGGGACACCGGGGAGCTGTTTTTT
d_gene: TRBD2
abundance: -
v_gene: TRBV19
j_gene: TRBJ2-2

CDR3aa: CSVEVGQSLSYEQYF
CDR3nt: TGCAGCGTTGAAGTCGGACAGTCTCTCTCCTACGAGCAGTACTTC
d_gene: -
abundance: -
v_gene: TRBV29-1
j_gene: TRBJ2-7

CDR3aa: CASSPPQGHYGYTF
CDR3nt: TGTGCCAGCAGTCCCCCCCAGGGCCACTATGGCTACACCTTC
d_gene: -
abundance: -
v_gene: TRBV28
j_gene: TRBJ1-2

CDR3aa: CASSLFGHTGGYNEQFF
CDR3nt: TGTGCCAGCAGTTTATTTGGGCACACCGGGGGGTACAATGAGCAGTTCTTC
d_gene: TRBD2
abundance: -
v_gene: TRBV27
j_gene: TRBJ2-1

CDR3aa: CASSLGRGGDGYTF
CDR3nt: TGTGCCAGCAGCTTGGGCAGGGGAGGGGATGGCTACACCTTC
d_gene: -
abundance: few
v_gene: TRBV13
j_gene: TRBJ1-2

CDR3aa: CASSQTGGKVEKLFF
CDR3nt: TGCGCCAGCAGCCAGACAGGGGGAAAGGTTGAAAAACTGTTTTTT
d_gene: TRBD1
abundance: -
v_gene: TRBV4-1
j_gene: TRBJ1-4

CDR3aa: CASSLTGNTGELFF
CDR3nt: TGTGCCAGCAGCTTGACAGGGAACACCGGGGAGCTGTTTTTT
d_gene: -
abundance: few
v_gene: TRBV7-9
j_gene: TRBJ2-2

CDR3aa: CASSSLAGQPREQFF
CDR3nt: TGTGCCAGTAGTAGCTTAGCGGGGCAACCGCGGGAGCAGTTCTTC
d_gene: TRBD2
abundance: -
v_gene: TRBV19
j_gene: TRBJ2-1

CDR3aa: CASSLTLAGISGELFF
CDR3nt: TGCGCCAGCAGCCTTACATTGGCAGGGATTTCCGGGGAGCTGTTTTTT
d_gene: -
abundance: once
v_gene: TRBV4-3
j_gene: TRBJ2-2

CDR3aa: CASSSLLAGSYNEQFF
CDR3nt: TGTGCCAGCAGTTCACTTCTAGCGGGGTCCTACAATGAGCAGTTCTTC
d_gene: TRBD2
abundance: once
v_gene: TRBV25-1
j_gene: TRBJ2-1

CDR3aa: CASSLRSSYNEQFF
CDR3nt: TGTGCCAGCAGCTTACGGAGCTCCTACAATGAGCAGTTCTTC
d_gene: -
abundance: -
v_gene: TRBV7-2
j_gene: TRBJ2-1

CDR3aa: CASSRDSFHGYTF
CDR3nt: TGTGCCAGCAGCCGGGACAGCTTCCATGGCTACACCTTC
d_gene: TRBD1
abundance: few
v_gene: TRBV5-4
j_gene: TRBJ1-2

CDR3aa: CAISEAGQVYGYTF
CDR3nt: TGTGCCATCAGTGAGGCGGGACAGGTCTATGGCTACACCTTC
d_gene: TRBD1
abundance: -
v_gene: TRBV10-3
j_gene: TRBJ1-2

CDR3aa: CASSFNRRTGGYGYTF
CDR3nt: TGTGCCAGCAGTTTTAATCGACGGACAGGGGGCTATGGCTACACCTTC
d_gene: TRBD1
abundance: -
v_gene: TRBV28
j_gene: TRBJ1-2

CDR3aa: CASALTRVWYF
CDR3nt: TGTGCCAGCGCTCTCACTCGTGTTTGGTACTTC
d_gene: -
abundance: -
v_gene: TRBV6-4
j_gene: TRBJ2-5

CDR3aa: CASSGQVANYGYTF
CDR3nt: TGTGCCAGCAGCGGACAGGTGGCGAACTATGGCTACACCTTC
d_gene: TRBD1
abundance: -
v_gene: TRBV6-6
j_gene: TRBJ1-2

CDR3aa: CASSLVAGGNTIYF
CDR3nt: TGCGCCAGCAGCTTGGTCGCAGGGGGAAACACCATATATTTT
d_gene: -
abundance: -
v_gene: TRBV5-1
j_gene: TRBJ1-3

CDR3aa: CASSPAPGVRTGELFF
CDR3nt: TGTGCCAGCAGCCCCGCCCCGGGAGTTCGTACCGGGGAGCTGTTTTTT
d_gene: -
abundance: once
v_gene: TRBV7-6
j_gene: TRBJ2-2

CDR3aa: CASSLRGKGNTEAFF
CDR3nt: TGTGCCAGCAGCCTCCGGGGTAAGGGGAACACTGAAGCTTTCTTT
d_gene: -
abundance: few
v_gene: TRBV7-2
j_gene: TRBJ1-1

CDR3aa: CASSLATSGLQETQYF
CDR3nt: TGCGCCAGCAGCTTGGCGACTAGCGGACTTCAAGAGACCCAGTACTTC
d_gene: TRBD2
abundance: -
v_gene: TRBV5-1
j_gene: TRBJ2-5

CDR3aa: CASSRQGALAQETQYF
CDR3nt: TGTGCCAGCAGCCGACAGGGGGCGCTTGCACAAGAGACCCAGTACTTC
d_gene: TRBD1
abundance: -
v_gene: TRBV28
j_gene: TRBJ2-5

CDR3aa: CASSHQGSPEAFF
CDR3nt: TGCGCCAGCAGCCACCAGGGTTCCCCTGAAGCTTTCTTT
d_gene: -
abundance: -
v_gene: TRBV4-1
j_gene: TRBJ1-1